This is a list of T cell receptor beta chains from one sample in a study of T and B cells in COVID-19 patients. TCRdb passed the multiplex PCR reads through MiXCR, listing each CDR3 protein once. The sample yields approximately 5,500 distinct CDR3 sequences, approximately 20% seen once. Sequenced input: blood. All receptors derive from a human donor with active COVID-19. CDR3s include the opening cysteine and the closing phenylalanine or tryptophan. The order of the fields is V gene, J gene, clone size, D gene, CDR3 protein, CDR3 DNA. A D gene is named only where the DNA matches it firmly. Clone sizes are given selectively: once, few, many, or a class where the clone is expanded.

>TRBV19|TRBJ1-1|medium-sized|.
CASSRQVQHTEAFF
TGTGCCAGTAGTAGACAGGTGCAGCACACTGAAGCTTTCTTT
>TRBV29-1|TRBJ1-1|once|.
CSVEAGVAGGLGTEAFF
TGCAGCGTTGAGGCAGGGGTGGCCGGGGGGCTGGGCACTGAAGCTTTCTTT
>TRBV5-5|TRBJ1-4|medium-sized|TRBD1
CASSLEGTGSEKLFF
TGTGCCAGCAGCTTGGAAGGGACAGGGAGTGAAAAACTGTTTTTT
>TRBV6-5|TRBJ1-1|.|TRBD1
CASSDRGRSRTEAFF
TGTGCCAGCAGTGACAGGGGGCGTTCGAGGACTGAAGCTTTCTTT
>TRBV12-3/TRBV12-4|TRBJ2-5|.|.
CASRSRRTDKETQYF
TGTGCCAGCAGAAGTAGACGGACCGACAAGGAGACCCAGTACTTC
>TRBV19|TRBJ1-4|medium-sized|.
CASSSVVGEKLFF
TGTGCCAGTAGTAGTGTGGTTGGCGAAAAACTGTTTTTT
>TRBV7-2|TRBJ1-2|.|.
CASSAQRRTGYGYTF
TGTGCCAGCAGCGCGCAAAGGAGGACCGGCTATGGCTACACCTTC
>TRBV5-1|TRBJ2-7|.|.
CASSVGGGCSYEQYF
TGCGCCAGCAGCGTCGGAGGGGGGTGCTCCTACGAGCAGTACTTC
>TRBV20-1|TRBJ2-3|few|TRBD2
CSARGLAGADTQYF
TGCAGTGCTAGAGGGCTAGCGGGAGCAGATACGCAGTATTTT
>TRBV18|TRBJ2-7|many|.
CASSPGPYEQYF
TGTGCCAGCTCACCGGGTCCCTACGAGCAGTACTTC
>TRBV28|TRBJ1-4|.|.
CASSSTNEKLFF
TGTGCCAGCAGTTCAACTAATGAAAAACTGTTTTTT
>TRBV20-1|TRBJ2-1|few|TRBD2
CSAAQLAGEPLKQFF
TGCAGTGCTGCCCAACTAGCGGGAGAACCCTTAAAGCAGTTCTTC
>TRBV18|TRBJ2-7|medium-sized|TRBD2
CASSPEGNSGGNEQYF
TGTGCCAGCTCACCAGAAGGGAACAGCGGGGGCAACGAGCAGTACTTC
>TRBV20-1|TRBJ2-5|.|.
CSARVGEETQYF
TGCAGTGCTAGAGTAGGTGAAGAGACCCAGTACTTC
>TRBV19|TRBJ2-1|.|TRBD2
CASSKFGTSRNEQFF
TGTGCCAGTAGTAAGTTTGGGACTAGCCGGAATGAGCAGTTCTTC
>TRBV12-3/TRBV12-4|TRBJ1-2|medium-sized|.
CASSPQGAGYTF
TGTGCCAGCAGTCCTCAGGGTGCTGGCTACACCTTC
>TRBV7-6|TRBJ1-1|.|.
CASGLGGEAFF
TGTGCCAGCGGCCTGGGGGGTGAAGCTTTCTTT
>TRBV27|TRBJ2-2|medium-sized|.
CASSSSENTGELFF
TGTGCCAGCAGTTCTAGCGAAAACACCGGGGAGCTGTTTTTT
>TRBV30|TRBJ2-2|large|.
CACPLGIGELFF
TGTGCCTGTCCGTTAGGGATCGGGGAGCTGTTTTTT
>TRBV15|TRBJ2-7|medium-sized|.
CATSRDLGASYEQYF
TGTGCCACCAGCAGAGATCTCGGAGCTAGCTACGAGCAGTACTTC
>TRBV6-6|TRBJ2-5|medium-sized|TRBD1
CASSYRGRGQETQYF
TGTGCCAGCAGTTATAGGGGGCGCGGGCAAGAGACCCAGTACTTC
>TRBV4-3|TRBJ2-2|few|.
CASSQEGGTGELFF
TGCGCCAGCAGCCAAGAAGGGGGCACCGGGGAGCTGTTTTTT
>TRBV6-2/TRBV6-3|TRBJ1-2|few|TRBD1
CASSQSTGGSGYTF
TGTGCCAGCAGTCAATCGACAGGGGGCTCTGGCTACACCTTC
>TRBV15|TRBJ2-1|medium-sized|TRBD2
CATSTRTSGNEQFF
TGTGCCACCAGCACACGGACTAGCGGCAATGAGCAGTTCTTC
>TRBV20-1|TRBJ2-1|.|TRBD2
CSARGVVAGSNEQFF
TGCAGTGCGCGGGGGGTAGTAGCGGGGAGCAATGAGCAGTTCTTC
>TRBV6-6|TRBJ2-7|medium-sized|TRBD2
CASNQAGGQGEQYF
TGTGCCAGCAACCAAGCGGGAGGGCAAGGAGAGCAGTACTTC